This entry lists 4 T cell receptor beta chains sequenced from one sample in a study of T cell responses to AZD1222 COVID-19 vaccine. Assay: immunoSEQ multiplex PCR; the TCRdb copy retains only in-frame clones and omits some. Here the sample spans 100,000 to 150,000 clones, around 90% being singletons. Sample: peripheral blood, taken on day 0 of AZD1222 vaccination. These receptors were obtained from an adult in good health.

This chain uses TRBV14 with TRBJ1-6, with TRBD1 matching 7 bases. The CDR3 loop spans 14 amino acids. Looked up from germline, CDR1 is SGHDN and CDR2 is FVKESK. Losses at the gene ends were 4 bases for V and 17 bases for J; bases not matched to a gene: 14. The CDR3, as DNA: TGTGCCAGCAGCCTAGACAGGGCGGGGGCTCTTTTCCACTTT. Its translation is CASSLDRAGALFHF. The full variable domain, completed using reference TRBV14 and TRBJ1-6, is EAGVTQFPSHSVIEKGQTVTLRCDPISGHDNLYWYRRVMGKEIKFLLHFVKESKQDESGMPNNRFLAERTGGTYSTLKVQPAELEDSGVYFCASSLDRAGALFHFGNGTRLTVT.

V usage is TRBV2 and J usage is TRBJ1-6, with TRBD1 identical over 7 bases. In germline, CDR1 is SNHLY, CDR2 FYNNEI. The CDR3 runs 17 residues. The junction had 10 bases not matched to a gene; V was cut back by 8 bases and J by 0 bases. The CDR3 is CASERQGQSSYNSPLHF. CDR3 sequence (DNA): TGTGCCAGCGAAAGACAGGGCCAAAGCTCCTATAATTCACCCCTCCACTTT.

This chain links TRBV5-1 with TRBJ2-7; D gene unclear. V was shortened by 1 base and J by 6 bases, with 29 bases between the two germline ends. This CDR3 is built from 19 residues. Germline assignment: CDR1 SGHRS and CDR2 YFSETQ. The CDR3 DNA reads as TGCGCCAGCAGCTTGCAAATTTCCGTTAGGCTCACCGGACCTTTCGAGCAGTACTTC. Protein product: CASSLQISVRLTGPFEQYF.

The V and J genes are TRBV5-4 and TRBJ2-3; D is tentatively TRBD1 or TRBD2 (5 bases each). Per germline, CDR1 SGHNT and CDR2 YYREEE (reference sequence). This CDR3 contains 15 residues. Between the trimmed V and J ends, which lost 4 bases and 4 bases, there was a span of 16 bases. The CDR3 loop reads CASSHGTGWSDTQYF. In DNA form, the CDR3 reads TGTGCCAGCAGCCACGGGACGGGATGGTCAGATACGCAGTATTTT.